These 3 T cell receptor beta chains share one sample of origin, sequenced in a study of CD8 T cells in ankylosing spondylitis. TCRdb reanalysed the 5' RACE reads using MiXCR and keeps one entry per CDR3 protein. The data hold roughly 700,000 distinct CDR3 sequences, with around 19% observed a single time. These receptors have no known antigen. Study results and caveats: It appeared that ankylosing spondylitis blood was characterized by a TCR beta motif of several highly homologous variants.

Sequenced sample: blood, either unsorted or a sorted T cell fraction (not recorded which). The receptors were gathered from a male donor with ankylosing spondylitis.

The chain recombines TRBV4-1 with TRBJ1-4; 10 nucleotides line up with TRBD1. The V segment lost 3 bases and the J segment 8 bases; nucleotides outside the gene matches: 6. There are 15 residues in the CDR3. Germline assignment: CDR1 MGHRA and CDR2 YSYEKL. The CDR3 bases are TGCGCCAGCAGCCATCCGGGACAGGGGAACGAAAAACTGTTTTTT. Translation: CASSHPGQGNEKLFF.

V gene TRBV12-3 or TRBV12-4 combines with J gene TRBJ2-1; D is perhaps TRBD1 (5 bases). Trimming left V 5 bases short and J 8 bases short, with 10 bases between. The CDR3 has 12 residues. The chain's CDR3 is CASSRQFDEQFF. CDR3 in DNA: TGTGCCAGCAGTCGACAGTTCGATGAGCAGTTCTTC.

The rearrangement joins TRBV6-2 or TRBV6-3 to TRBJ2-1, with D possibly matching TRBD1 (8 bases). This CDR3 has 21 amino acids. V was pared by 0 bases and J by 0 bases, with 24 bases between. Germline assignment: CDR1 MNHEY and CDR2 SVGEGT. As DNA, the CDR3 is TGTGCCAGCAGTTACTCGATCTGGGGGGGACAGGCGTTAAGCTCCTACAATGAGCAGTTCTTC. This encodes CASSYSIWGGQALSSYNEQFF.